Listed below are T cell receptor beta chains from one sample, sequenced in a study of T cell responses to AZD1222 COVID-19 vaccine. Assay: immunoSEQ multiplex PCR; the TCRdb copy retains only in-frame clones and omits some. The data contain about 82,000 clones, about four fifths of them singletons. Sample: peripheral blood, taken 28 days after the second AZD1222 dose. These receptors were obtained from an adult who received the AZD1222 COVID-19 vaccine. Both conserved end residues are trimmed from each CDR3.

j_call	v_call	cdr3_aa
TRBJ2-1	TRBV15	ATSRGLAIDEQF
TRBJ1-4	TRBV18	ASSPMGQGGPNEKLF
TRBJ1-1	TRBV11-2	ASSLDRNLYGTEAF
TRBJ2-7	TRBV27	ASSLGGRSYEQY
TRBJ2-3	TRBV27	ASSSPGASGRSGTDTQY
TRBJ1-1	TRBV29-1	SGHRGPNTEAF
TRBJ2-1	TRBV11-3	ASSREQSSYNEQF
TRBJ2-2	TRBV7-3	ASSLVSTGELF
TRBJ1-2	TRBV24-1	ATSDPGQGDGYGYT
TRBJ1-2	TRBV28	ASSLLPRGGDGYT
TRBJ2-1	TRBV5-1	ASSLDGSGRGLKNEQF
TRBJ1-6	TRBV7-8	ASSLESGLGYSPLH
TRBJ1-1	TRBV18	ASSPGGVNTEAF
TRBJ1-2	TRBV6-2/TRBV6-3	ASRPLRFSGYT
TRBJ2-7	TRBV3-1/TRBV3-2	ASSQGPEVDEQY
TRBJ2-1	TRBV28	ASSPPADGLSYNEQF
TRBJ2-1	TRBV11-3	ASSLEGIEQF
TRBJ2-7	TRBV28	ASSSAGAHTLHEQY
TRBJ2-7	TRBV28	ASEGGVAQQY
TRBJ2-7	TRBV3-1/TRBV3-2	ASSRGGRAENYEQY
TRBJ1-6	TRBV28	ASSPRAPKPLH
TRBJ2-7	TRBV6-5	ASIPGGGYEQY
TRBJ1-1	TRBV19	ASSSIDRRTEAF
TRBJ1-2	TRBV28	ASMGSRGYT
TRBJ1-2	TRBV7-3	ASSSRQGFGGYT
TRBJ2-2	TRBV6-1	ASSVLTRTGGRSGELF
TRBJ2-2	TRBV7-9	ASSLTSYTGELF
TRBJ2-1	TRBV11-1	ASSSLGTGKDEQF
TRBJ2-7	TRBV4-3	ASSQDMRDSYEQY
TRBJ2-1	TRBV28	ASSLPPPSGRYNEQF
TRBJ1-1	TRBV7-9	ASSLEGALEAF
TRBJ1-5	TRBV28	ASSLAGLNQPQH
TRBJ2-3	TRBV7-3	ASSASGRTVDTQY
TRBJ2-7	TRBV5-1	ASSLAGGTYEQY
TRBJ1-1	TRBV27	ASSPRVLGQTAF
TRBJ1-5	TRBV6-5	ASSQGLPSNQPQH
TRBJ1-2	TRBV18	ASSLEMTEVYGYT
TRBJ1-1	TRBV19	ASSMLQEGTEAF
TRBJ2-1	TRBV5-1	ASSLRGEQRELGNEQF
TRBJ1-4	TRBV5-6	ASSPRVPEKLF
TRBJ1-5	TRBV25-1	ASSDRAGNQPQH
TRBJ1-2	TRBV5-6	ASSLVGLARNYGYT
TRBJ2-7	TRBV7-9	ASSSGQGGSYYEQY
TRBJ2-1	TRBV11-2	ASSSGLAVLPGNEQF
TRBJ1-5	TRBV7-8	ASSLSGGNVDQPQH
TRBJ1-2	TRBV28	ASKEGQGSYGYT
TRBJ1-3	TRBV9	ASSVEFFGSGGNTIY
TRBJ2-2	TRBV15	ATSRGQGAGGELF
TRBJ1-1	TRBV7-9	ASSLGLVNTEAF
TRBJ2-3	TRBV5-4	ASYLIGTERDTQY
TRBJ1-1	TRBV2	ASSESRGLDTEAF